This TCR beta chain was identified in a study of cytomegalovirus exposure and HLA in healthy donors. Study-wide results and limits: TCR beta V- and J-gene trimming was later associated with a missense DCLRE1C variant. Researchers catalogued about 160 TCR beta chains as cytomegalovirus-associated.

The PCR made use of 60 Vbeta and 13 Jbeta primers. Profiling relied on immunoSEQ multiplex PCR, and the TCRdb table lists in-frame clones only, not all of them. The data include about 110,000 clones; the top ten clones carry less than 4.5%. Points on this clone: The antigen is unknown.

The sequence derives from a man aged 25-40 years in good health and CMV-seronegative. The sequencing sample was made of PBMCs.

The CDR3 region has the DNA TGTGCCAGCAGTGACTTGGACAGGGGGCACTATGGCTACACCTTC. Protein product: CASSDLDRGHYGYTF. The rearrangement links TRBV6-1 to TRBJ1-2; 11 nucleotides line up with TRBD1. CDR1 and CDR2 (germline): MNHNS, SASEGT. The trim removed 3 bases at V and 3 bases at J, leaving 3 bases unmatched. The length of the CDR3 is 15 residues.